The 5 T cell receptor beta chains below come from one sample, sequenced in a study of blood T cell repertoires in COVID-19. The assay was immunoSEQ multiplex PCR, and TCRdb's table has in-frame clones only and misses some. The sample includes roughly 200,000 clones, roughly 77% of them seen just once. What was sequenced was peripheral blood. The receptors come from a woman aged 40 to 49 with COVID-19, enrolled during active disease.

This clone showed up just once. The genes are TRBV18 and TRBJ2-1, with TRBD1 identical over 8 bases. With 3 bases clipped from V and 5 bases from J, the junction kept 3 bases outside the gene matches. Germline values: CDR1 KGHSH, CDR2 LQKENI. The CDR3 covers 14 residues. CDR3 coding DNA: TGTGCCAGCTCACCGGGACAGGTGAACAATGAGCAGTTCTTC. Translation: CASSPGQVNNEQFF.

The chain is built from TRBV19 and TRBJ2-1; 11 bases match TRBD2. The CDR3 runs to 17 residues. Germline V gene sequence: CDR1 LNHDA, CDR2 SQIVND (reference sequence). V shed 0 bases, J shed 5 bases, and the junction held 6 bases outside the gene matches. The CDR3 sequence: CASSIDQLAGADNEQFF. CDR3 coding DNA: TGTGCCAGTAGTATAGACCAACTAGCGGGGGCCGACAATGAGCAGTTCTTC.

This rearrangement joins TRBV5-1 to TRBJ1-3; the D is unclear. The CDR3 totals 13 residues. The V end was cut by 5 bases, the J end by 4 bases, with 10 bases between. The V gene's germline CDR1 is SGHRS and CDR2 YFSETQ. The CDR3 DNA sequence: TGCGCCAGCAGGTATAACTCGGGAAACACCATATATTTT. Translated: CASRYNSGNTIYF.

The chain joins TRBV5-1 to TRBJ1-5, with a tentative D call TRBD1 (5 bases). V was trimmed by 4 bases and J by 5 bases, leaving 13 bases between them. The germline CDR1 and CDR2 sequences are SGHRS and YFSETQ. The CDR3 sequence is 14 residues long. The CDR3 sequence is CASSPGDFDQPQHF. CDR3 bases: TGCGCCAGCAGCCCCGGGGACTTCGATCAGCCCCAGCATTTT.

The V call is TRBV3-1 (or the pseudogene TRBV3-2), the J call TRBJ2-7; TRBD2 aligns across 9 bases. The CDR3 runs 14 residues. Losses at the gene ends were 3 bases for V and 5 bases for J; bases not matched to a gene: 5. Germline values: CDR1 LGHDT, CDR2 YNNKEL (reference sequence). The chain's CDR3 is CASSHGGGANEQYF. CDR3 DNA: TGTGCCAGCAGCCATGGCGGGGGGGCCAACGAGCAGTACTTC.